The 20 T cell receptor beta chains given below trace back to one sample, sequenced in a study of T-cell reconstitution after alpha-beta-depleted transplantation in children. Unique molecular identifiers were used to barcode this TCRbeta library. MiXCR, run by TCRdb on the PCR reads, gives a single entry per CDR3 protein. The sample records 250,000 to 300,000 distinct CDR3 sequences, roughly 12% being singletons. The sample in question was peripheral blood, obtained 180 days after TCRalphabeta/CD19-depleted stem cell transplant. These receptors came from a male patient aged 2-9 years who had a stem cell transplant for chronic granulomatous disease, so the T cells may come from the graft donor.

This clonotype was observed at least ten times. The V gene is TRBV5-1, the J gene TRBJ2-5; no clear D. The CDR3 runs to 15 residues. Per the germline V gene, CDR1 is SGHRS and CDR2 is YFSETQ. V was cut by 5 bases and J by 2 bases, with 16 bases left in between. The chain's CDR3 is CASSVNLGLQETQYF. CDR3 sequence (DNA): TGCGCCAGCAGTGTAAATTTAGGGTTGCAAGAGACCCAGTACTTC. The full variable domain, with the rest looked up from reference TRBV5-1 and TRBJ2-5, is KAGVTQTPRYLIKTRGQQVTLSCSPISGHRSVSWYQQTPGQGLQFLFEYFSETQRNKGNFPGRFSGRQFSNSRSEMNVSTLELGDSALYLCASSVNLGLQETQYFGPGTRLLVL.

This clonotype was seen more than once but under ten times. V gene TRBV18 combines with J gene TRBJ1-5, with TRBD1 as a possible D gene (5 bases). V was pared by 6 bases and J by 5 bases, with 14 bases between. Looked up from germline, CDR1 is KGHSH and CDR2 is LQKENI. The CDR3 totals 14 residues. The CDR3 region is CASSRQGDYQPQHF. DNA for the CDR3: TGTGCCAGCTCTCGGCAGGGAGATTATCAGCCCCAGCATTTT.

This clonotype was seen repeatedly, ten times or more. The genes are TRBV6-1 and TRBJ2-3, with a weak D call TRBD1 (6 bases). This CDR3 is built from 13 residues. The V end lost 5 bases, the J end lost 6 bases, and 12 bases lay between the germline ends. CDR1 and CDR2 from the germline V gene are MNHNS and SASEGT. The chain's CDR3 is CASSTQGWDTQYF. In DNA, the CDR3 is TGTGCCAGCAGTACCCAGGGGTGGGATACGCAGTATTTT.

This clonotype was seen at least ten times. The chain joins TRBV5-1 to TRBJ2-1; D might be TRBD2 (5 bases). This CDR3 is 15 amino acids long. Germline V gene sequence: CDR1 SGHRS, CDR2 YFSETQ. Between the trimmed V and J ends, which lost 4 bases and 6 bases, there was a span of 17 bases. Written as DNA, the CDR3 is TGCGCCAGCAGCCCGGCCCGGGGATCTGGCAATGAGCAGTTCTTC. Translating it yields CASSPARGSGNEQFF. Complete variable domain (other parts from reference TRBV5-1 and TRBJ2-1): KAGVTQTPRYLIKTRGQQVTLSCSPISGHRSVSWYQQTPGQGLQFLFEYFSETQRNKGNFPGRFSGRQFSNSRSEMNVSTLELGDSALYLCASSPARGSGNEQFFGPGTRLTVL.

This clonotype was recorded many times. The genes are TRBV5-8 and TRBJ2-3, with 12 bases lining up with TRBD1. Trimming took 5 bases from V and 7 from J; bases not matched to a gene: 17. The CDR3 has 18 residues. Germline CDR1 is SGHTS and CDR2 is YDEGEE. CDR3 DNA: TGTGCCAGCAGTTTCAAATCCATCCGGGACAGGGGGCGAAATACGCAGTATTTT. This sequence encodes CASSFKSIRDRGRNTQYF. Combining the CDR3 with reference TRBV5-8 and TRBJ2-3 gives the whole variable domain EAGVTQSPTHLIKTRGQQATLRCSPISGHTSVYWYQQALGLGLQFLLWYDEGEERNRGNFPPRFSGRQFPNYSSELNVNALELEDSALYLCASSFKSIRDRGRNTQYFGPGTRLTVL.

This clonotype was recorded at least ten times. This chain links TRBV4-1 with TRBJ2-7; 7 bases line up with TRBD2. This CDR3 is built from 15 residues. V lost 3 bases and J lost 7; bases outside the gene matches: 12. The germline V gene has CDR1 MGHRA and CDR2 YSYEKL. DNA of the CDR3: TGCGCCAGCAGCCAGGGAATGGGGGGGATTGGGGAGCAGTACTTC. This translates into CASSQGMGGIGEQYF.

There are many counts of this clonotype. J is TRBJ2-3 and V is TRBV7-2, with 12 bases identical to TRBD2. CDR3 size: 17 residues. V gave up 4 bases and J gave up 1 base; unmatched junction bases: 6. Germline V gene data show CDR1 as SGHTA and CDR2 as FQGNSA. The CDR3 DNA reads TGTGCCAGCAGCTCTCTAGCGGGGGGGCCGGGCACAGATACGCAGTATTTT. Its protein product is CASSSLAGGPGTDTQYF.

The table lists this clonotype with many counts. The rearrangement links TRBV18 to TRBJ2-3; 13 bases are a match to TRBD2. V lost 2 bases to trimming and J lost 6 bases; unmatched junction nucleotides: 8. The germline V gene has CDR1 KGHSH and CDR2 LQKENI. This CDR3 comprises 17 residues. The CDR3 loop reads CASSPFRTSGSSDTQYF. The CDR3 DNA follows: TGTGCCAGCTCACCATTTCGGACTAGCGGGAGCAGTGATACGCAGTATTTT. Looking up the rest from reference TRBV18 and TRBJ2-3 gives the full variable domain: NAGVMQNPRHLVRRRGQEARLRCSPMKGHSHVYWYRQLPEEGLKFMVYLQKENIIDESGMPKERFSAEFPKEGPSILRIQQVVRGDSAAYFCASSPFRTSGSSDTQYFGPGTRLTVL.

This clonotype turned up a few times. This sequence joins TRBV5-4 and TRBJ1-6; D is possibly TRBD1 (5 bases). The CDR3 totals 17 residues. Trimming took off 0 bases at V and 0 bases at J, with 10 bases between the two ends. CDR1 is SGHNT and CDR2 is YYREEE in the germline V gene (reference sequence). CDR3: CASSLVRGNSYNSPLHF. The CDR3 DNA reads TGTGCCAGCAGCTTGGTTAGGGGTAACTCCTATAATTCACCCCTCCACTTT.

This clonotype was picked up many times. V gene TRBV20-1 combines with J gene TRBJ2-4; 7 bases map to TRBD2. CDR1 is DFQATT and CDR2 is SNEGSKA in the germline V gene (reference sequence). This CDR3 region has 15 residues. The J segment lost 3 bases and the V segment lost 0 bases, leaving 5 bases of the junction unmatched. CDR3 in amino acids: CSARDLAEDKNIQYF. CDR3 nucleotides: TGCAGTGCTAGAGACCTAGCGGAGGACAAAAACATTCAGTACTTC.

This clonotype was seen more than once but under ten times. The V and J genes are TRBV12-3 or TRBV12-4 and TRBJ2-7; D is uncertain. Trimming removed 2 bases from V and 5 bases from J, with 10 bases in between. This CDR3 is built from 13 residues. The CDR3 DNA reads as TGTGCCAGCAGTTTATTAGCAAACAACGAGCAGTACTTC. Amino acid sequence: CASSLLANNEQYF.

This clonotype has at least ten counts. This chain uses TRBV12-3 or TRBV12-4 with TRBJ2-6, with D uncertain. The CDR3 spans 13 residues. V dropped 4 bases and J dropped 0 bases, with 1 base sitting between them. The CDR3 spells CASSYSGANVLTF. The DNA of the CDR3 is TGTGCCAGCAGTTACTCTGGGGCCAACGTCCTGACTTTC.

There are many counts of this clonotype. The chain has TRBV10-1 and TRBJ2-3; TRBD2 aligns across 8 bases. CDR1 WNHNN and CDR2 SYGVQD come from the germline V gene (reference sequence). The CDR3 sequence is 14 residues long. The V gene end was trimmed by 6 bases and the J gene end by 3 bases; junction bases not matched to a gene: 5. Written as DNA, the CDR3 is TGCGCCAGCAGAAGCGGGAGCGATACAGATACGCAGTATTTT. Translating it yields CASRSGSDTDTQYF.

This clonotype was picked up many times. The chain employs TRBV20-1 and TRBJ2-7; D remains unclear. Germline-derived CDR1 and CDR2 are DFQATT and SNEGSKA (reference sequence). The ends were cut back, 3 bases at V and 6 bases at J, with 12 bases in the middle. This CDR3 region has 12 residues. CDR3 region: CSASPSGPEQYF. The CDR3 DNA is TGCAGTGCTAGCCCGTCTGGCCCCGAGCAGTACTTC.

The table lists this clonotype with many counts. The junction and the germline gene differ at one end; a read error may be behind it. This chain links TRBV7-7 with TRBJ2-5; D might be TRBD2 (6 bases). This CDR3 spans 12 amino acids. Per germline, CDR1 SSHAT and CDR2 FNYEAQ (reference sequence). CDR3 in amino acids: CASSPRGETQYF. The CDR3 nucleotides read TGTGCTAGCAGCCCCCGGGGGGAGACCCAGTACTTC.

This chain links TRBV4-2 with TRBJ1-4; TRBD1 is a possible D gene (5 bases). The CDR3 runs to 17 residues. Germline CDR1 LGHNA, CDR2 YNFKEQ. Trimming stripped 3 bases from V and 0 bases from J, with 14 bases between. CDR3 nucleotides: TGTGCCAGCAGCCAGGCGCAGGGAATTGCAACTAATGAAAAACTGTTTTTT. Its protein is CASSQAQGIATNEKLFF.

This clonotype was seen many times. The chain is built from TRBV24-1 and TRBJ2-7; D is possibly TRBD1 (6 bases). The V gene lost 6 bases and the J gene lost 5 bases, with 16 bases spanning the gap. From germline, CDR1 is KGHDR and CDR2 SFDVKD. The CDR3 is 14 residues long. The CDR3 DNA sequence: TGTGCCACCAGTACGGCAGGGGAAAACCACGAGCAGTACTTC. Its protein product is CATSTAGENHEQYF.

The table lists this clonotype with many counts. The CDR3 DNA sequence: TGTGCCAGCCGTGGGGCCAGTGAGTACAATGAGCAGTTCTTC. Translated, it gives CASRGASEYNEQFF. The rearrangement links TRBV7-2 to TRBJ2-1; D may be TRBD1 (5 bases). The ends were cut back, 8 bases at V and 4 bases at J, with 15 bases in the middle. Germline-derived CDR1 and CDR2 are SGHTA and FQGNSA. CDR3 size: 14 residues.

This clonotype has ten or more counts. The gene calls are TRBV5-1 and TRBJ2-7; the match to TRBD1 covers 8 bases. This CDR3 is 16 amino acids long. Germline V gene sequence: CDR1 SGHRS, CDR2 YFSETQ. Germline trimming cut 6 bases from V and 12 bases from J; bases unmatched to any gene: 23. This CDR3 is CASTDRVQRRPLQRYF. DNA of the CDR3: TGCGCCAGCACGGACAGGGTCCAGCGTCGACCGTTACAAAGGTACTTC.

This clonotype was picked up many times. The chain combines TRBV20-1 with TRBJ2-5; no firm D call. The CDR3 extends over 13 amino acids. Germline-derived CDR1 and CDR2 are DFQATT and SNEGSKA (reference sequence). Trimming stripped 4 bases from V and 5 bases from J, with 14 bases between. CDR3 residues: CSATGPVGETQYF. CDR3 DNA sequence: TGCAGTGCTACCGGACCGGTCGGGGAGACCCAGTACTTC.